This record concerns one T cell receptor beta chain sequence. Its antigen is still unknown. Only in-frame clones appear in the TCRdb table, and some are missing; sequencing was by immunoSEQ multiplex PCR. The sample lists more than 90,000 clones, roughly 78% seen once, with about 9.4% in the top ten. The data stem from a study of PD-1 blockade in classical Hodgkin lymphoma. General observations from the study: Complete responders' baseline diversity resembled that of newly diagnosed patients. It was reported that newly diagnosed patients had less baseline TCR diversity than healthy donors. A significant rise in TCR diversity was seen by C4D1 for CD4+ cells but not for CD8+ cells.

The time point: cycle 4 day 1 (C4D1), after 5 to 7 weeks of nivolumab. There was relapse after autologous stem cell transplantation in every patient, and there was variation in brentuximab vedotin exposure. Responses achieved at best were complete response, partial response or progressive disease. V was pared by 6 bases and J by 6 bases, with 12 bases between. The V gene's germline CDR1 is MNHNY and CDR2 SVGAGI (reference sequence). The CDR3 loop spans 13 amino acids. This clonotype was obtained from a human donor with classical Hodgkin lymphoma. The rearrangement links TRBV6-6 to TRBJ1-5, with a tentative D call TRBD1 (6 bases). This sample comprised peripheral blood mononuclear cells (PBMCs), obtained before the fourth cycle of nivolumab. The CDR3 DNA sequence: TGTGCCAGCAGACAAACAGGGTTTCAGCCCCAGCATTTT. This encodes CASRQTGFQPQHF.